Following are 5 T cell receptor beta chains from one sample sequenced in a study of T cell repertoires in cytomegalovirus infection. Their antigens remain unidentified. TCRdb redid the calling of the reads with MiXCR, one entry per CDR3 protein. The sample has hundreds of thousands of distinct CDR3 sequences; approximately 33% are singletons. The material was cultured PBMCs, obtained from culture after CMV antigen stimulation. The receptors were gathered from a human donor in good health (CMV status not recorded). Some clones in this sample may be carry-over from other donors' samples.

The chain joins TRBV6-6 to TRBJ1-6, with a weak D call TRBD1 (6 bases). Germline values: CDR1 MNHNY, CDR2 SVGAGI (reference sequence). The CDR3 length is 13 residues. V lost 9 bases and J lost 8, with 14 bases in between. The CDR3, as DNA: TGTGCCAGTGGGCGGGACAACTATTCACCCCTCCACTTT. This translates into CASGRDNYSPLHF.

This clonotype came up a few times. This rearrangement joins TRBV6-5 to TRBJ2-3; 9 bases map to TRBD2. This CDR3 comprises 20 residues. Losses at the gene ends were 0 bases for V and 1 base for J; bases not matched to a gene: 14. Germline values: CDR1 MNHEY, CDR2 SVGAGI. The chain's CDR3 is CASSYSTSRGGGARTDTQYF. DNA for the CDR3: TGTGCCAGCAGTTACTCGACCTCGCGGGGCGGGGGGGCCCGCACAGATACGCAGTATTTT.

The chain combines TRBV28 with TRBJ2-7, with 10 nucleotides matching TRBD2. The CDR3 is made up of 18 amino acids. With V trimmed by 5 bases and J by 2 bases, 15 bases remained unmatched. The germline V gene has CDR1 MDHEN and CDR2 SYDVKM. The CDR3 DNA sequence: TGTGCCAGCAGTCCAAACCCGCCCGGGACTAGCGAAACCTACGAGCAGTACTTC. Translating gives CASSPNPPGTSETYEQYF.

The chain employs TRBV18 and TRBJ1-5; D uncertain. The CDR3 is made up of 13 amino acids. Deletions cut 3 bases from V and 7 bases from J, with 10 bases between. Germline loops: CDR1 KGHSH, CDR2 LQKENI. CDR3 DNA: TGTGCCAGCTCACCGGAACCCACACAGCCCCAGCATTTT. It codes for CASSPEPTQPQHF.

The gene calls are TRBV6-5 and TRBJ2-2; 7 nucleotides align to TRBD2. CDR1 and CDR2 from the germline V gene are MNHEY and SVGAGI. The V and J ends lost 4 bases and 9 bases, in that order; junction bases with no gene match: 20. This CDR3 is 18 amino acids long. The CDR3 sequence: CASSLHEAGDGGGRELFF. CDR3 nucleotide sequence: TGTGCCAGCAGTTTACACGAGGCGGGAGACGGCGGGGGTAGGGAGCTGTTTTTT.